The clone carrying this T cell receptor beta chain was observed a handful of times. The antigen is not known. Additional DNA sequences in this sample encode the identical CDR3. The CDR3 runs to 14 residues. Germline lookup yields CDR1 SGDLS and CDR2 YYNGEE. V was shortened by 2 bases and J by 5 bases, with 10 bases between the two germline ends. The data derive from a study of shared clonotypes between healthy human individuals. Sorted-subset replicate PCR reactions were performed with approximately 190 ng DNA, corresponding to roughly 29,000 T cell genomes. Clones were sequenced by immunoSEQ multiplex PCR, and TCRdb holds only the in-frame ones, with some missing. Here the sample spans 100,000 to 130,000 clones, about 71% being singletons. The study's findings and limits: Shared clonotypes: about 5% naive CD4, about 4% naive CD8, roughly 2.2% memory CD4, around 0.4% memory CD8. Naive subsets usually exceeded memory subsets in estimated richness.

The specimen sequenced was memory CD8+ T cells sorted from blood. Subset in this sample: CD45RO+ cells pooled with CCR7-negative TemRA cells. This chain links TRBV9 with TRBJ2-2; D may correspond to TRBD1 or TRBD2 (5 bases each). The origin of this receptor is a woman in her thirties in good health. The CDR3 DNA reads TGTGCCAGCAGCGTCGCTTGGGGGACCGGGGAGCTGTTTTTT. As protein: CASSVAWGTGELFF.